Below, 21 T cell receptor beta chains from the same sample are listed, as sequenced in a study of blood T cell dynamics during melanoma immunotherapy. TCRdb keeps only in-frame clones here, not all; method: immunoSEQ multiplex PCR. The data hold fewer than 20,000 clones, with about 94% observed a single time. Documented time point: week 3, after first cycle of checkpoint inhibitor. The sequences come from effector memory CD8+ T cells from blood, collected from a patient treated with checkpoint blockade. These receptors were collected from a human donor with melanoma.

Concerning this clone: Germline is not matched at one junction end, which may reflect a read error. The rearrangement links TRBV6-6 to TRBJ1-1; D may be TRBD1 (5 bases). The CDR3 spans 12 residues. In germline, CDR1 is MNHNY, CDR2 SVGAGI (reference sequence). CDR3 DNA sequence: TGTGCCAGCAGTTACGAGGGGCACGGCCCACTCTTT. Translated: CASSYEGHGPLF.

This chain joins TRBV7-2 and TRBJ2-7; unclear D gene. The CDR3 is 13 amino acids. The germline CDR1 and CDR2 sequences are SGHTA and FQGNSA. V was shortened by 0 bases and J by 0 bases, with 3 bases between the two germline ends. CDR3 nucleotides: TGTGCCAGCAGCTTAGCTGGCTCCTACGAGCAGTACTTC. Protein sequence: CASSLAGSYEQYF.

A single count supports this clone. The V call is TRBV27, the J call TRBJ2-1; 7 bases are a match to TRBD1. Losses at the gene ends were 5 bases for V and 8 bases for J; bases not matched to a gene: 9. CDR3 size: 14 residues. CDR1 is MNHEY and CDR2 is SMNVEV in the germline V gene (reference sequence). The CDR3 coding sequence is TGTGCCAGCAGTCCGGGACAGACTATGGATGAGCAGTTCTTC. It codes for CASSPGQTMDEQFF.

The chain has TRBV6-5 and TRBJ2-7; the match to TRBD2 covers 9 bases. After removal of 2 bases from V and 2 bases from J, the junction contained 7 bases not matched to a gene. There are 16 residues in the CDR3. Germline lookup yields CDR1 MNHEY and CDR2 SVGAGI. CDR3: CASSYDVGGRAYEQYF. The CDR3 DNA reads TGTGCCAGCAGTTACGACGTTGGCGGGAGGGCCTACGAGCAGTACTTC.

The genes are TRBV15 and TRBJ2-7; 7 nucleotides line up with TRBD1. The CDR3 runs to 14 residues. The junction had 7 bases not matched to a gene; V was cut back by 5 bases and J by 3 bases. Germline-derived CDR1 and CDR2 are LNHNV and YYDKDF (reference sequence). The chain's CDR3 is CATSAQDRFYEQYF. The CDR3, as DNA: TGTGCCACCAGCGCCCAGGACAGGTTCTACGAGCAGTACTTC. Together with reference TRBV15 and TRBJ2-7, the CDR3 gives the full variable domain: DAMVIQNPRYQVTQFGKPVTLSCSQTLNHNVMYWYQQKSSQAPKLLFHYYDKDFNNEADTPDNFQSRRPNTSFCFLDIRSPGLGDTAMYLCATSAQDRFYEQYFGPGTRLTVT.

This rearrangement joins TRBV28 to TRBJ1-1, with 8 bases that match TRBD1. The ends lost 6 bases at V and 5 bases at J; junction bases unmatched: 5. There are 13 residues in the CDR3. Germline V gene sequence: CDR1 MDHEN, CDR2 SYDVKM. CDR3 protein: CASRYRGGTEAFF. The CDR3 DNA reads TGTGCCAGCAGGTACAGGGGGGGAACTGAAGCTTTCTTT.

The gene calls are TRBV4-1 and TRBJ2-7, with 8 bases aligning to TRBD2. This CDR3 is built from 16 residues. In germline, CDR1 is MGHRA, CDR2 YSYEKL. Trimming took 3 bases from V and 6 from J; bases not matched to a gene: 13. The CDR3 spells CASSHDPGGLAGEQYF. In nucleotides, the CDR3 is TGCGCCAGCAGCCACGACCCTGGTGGGCTAGCGGGCGAGCAGTACTTC.

The chain joins TRBV7-3 to TRBJ2-2; 12 nucleotides agree with TRBD2. V trimming: 5 bases; J trimming: 0 bases; junction bases outside the gene matches: 4. The length of the CDR3 is 17 residues. Per germline, CDR1 SGHTA and CDR2 FQGTGA. This CDR3 is CASSLGLAGANTGELFF. DNA for the CDR3: TGTGCCAGCAGCCTGGGACTAGCGGGCGCGAACACCGGGGAGCTGTTTTTT.

This chain connects TRBV27 to TRBJ1-2, with 7 positions matching TRBD1. The J segment lost 2 bases and the V segment lost 11 bases, leaving 8 bases of the junction unmatched. There are 13 residues in the CDR3. Per germline, CDR1 MNHEY and CDR2 SMNVEV (reference sequence). The CDR3 DNA follows: TGTGCCTCGCGGGAGACAGGGAACTATGGCTACACCTTC. Its translation is CASRETGNYGYTF.

The chain is built from TRBV28 and TRBJ2-1; TRBD2 aligns across 11 bases. The CDR3 totals 17 residues. V dropped 6 bases and J dropped 0; count of bases not matched to a gene: 7. Germline assignment: CDR1 MDHEN and CDR2 SYDVKM. This CDR3 reads CASSTSSGRSSYNEQFF. The CDR3 nucleotides are TGTGCCAGCAGCACCTCTAGCGGGAGGAGCTCCTACAATGAGCAGTTCTTC.

In its sample, this clone was seen a few times. This chain connects TRBV4-1 to TRBJ1-1; D unresolved. Germline V lookup: CDR1 MGHRA, CDR2 YSYEKL. The V gene lost 1 base and the J gene lost 6 bases, with 15 bases spanning the gap. This CDR3 contains 15 residues. The chain's CDR3 is CASSQVGSFVAEAFF. CDR3 DNA sequence: TGCGCCAGCAGCCAAGTCGGCAGCTTCGTTGCTGAAGCTTTCTTT.

This chain connects TRBV11-2 to TRBJ2-7, with D possibly being TRBD2 (6 bases). The CDR3 has 17 amino acids. Germline CDR1 is SGHAT and CDR2 is FQNNGV. V gave up 1 base and J gave up 2 bases, with 18 bases separating them. The DNA for the CDR3 is TGTGCCAGCAGCTTAGGAGGAAACCTAGCGTGGGCCTACGAGCAGTACTTC. Protein: CASSLGGNLAWAYEQYF.

The chain combines TRBV9 with TRBJ2-7; D may be TRBD1 or TRBD2 (7 bases each). The ends were cut back, 3 bases at V and 4 bases at J, with 26 bases in the middle. Germline V gene lookup returns CDR1 SGDLS and CDR2 YYNGEE. The CDR3 sequence is 18 residues long. DNA of the CDR3: TGTGCCAGCAGCGCCCAGGGGGGGGGCTGGCTCAGCACATACGAGCAGTACTTC. This translates into CASSAQGGGWLSTYEQYF. Variable domain in full (rest from reference TRBV9 and TRBJ2-7): DSGVTQTPKHLITATGQRVTLRCSPRSGDLSVYWYQQSLDQGLQFLIQYYNGEERAKGNILERFSAQQFPDLHSELNLSSLELGDSALYFCASSAQGGGWLSTYEQYFGPGTRLTVT.

The chain couples TRBV2 to TRBJ1-1; tentatively, D is TRBD1 (5 bases). The V end was cut by 1 base, the J end by 5 bases, with 11 bases between. The CDR3 runs 14 residues. Germline loops: CDR1 SNHLY, CDR2 FYNNEI. The chain's CDR3 is CASSEDRRGTEAFF. CDR3 nucleotide sequence: TGTGCCAGCAGTGAAGACAGGAGGGGTACTGAAGCTTTCTTT.

The genes are TRBV5-1 and TRBJ2-3, with 7 bases aligning to TRBD2. V lost 2 bases, J lost 4 bases, and 10 bases stayed unmatched. The CDR3 length is 16 residues. Germline CDR1 and CDR2: SGHRS and YFSETQ. The CDR3 DNA follows: TGCGCCAGCAGCTTCAACAGCGGGACCCCCCCAGATACGCAGTATTTT. Amino acids: CASSFNSGTPPDTQYF.

This chain links TRBV7-6 with TRBJ2-1; 9 bases are a match to TRBD2. With V trimmed by 6 bases and J by 9 bases, 24 bases remained unmatched. Germline CDR1 reads SGHVS; CDR2 reads FNYEAQ. The CDR3 is 19 residues long. CDR3 sequence (DNA): TGTGCCAGCAGTTGGCCGAGGGAAGTCAGGCAAGCGGGAGGCGCTGAGCAGTTCTTC. Translated, it gives CASSWPREVRQAGGAEQFF. Filled out from reference TRBV7-6 and TRBJ2-1, the complete variable domain reads GAGVSQSPRYKVTKRGQDVALRCDPISGHVSLYWYRQALGQGPEFLTYFNYEAQQDKSGLPNDRFSAERPEGSISTLTIQRTEQRDSAMYRCASSWPREVRQAGGAEQFFGPGTRLTVL.

The chain has TRBV28 and TRBJ1-5, with D maybe TRBD1 (6 bases). Looked up from germline, CDR1 is MDHEN and CDR2 is SYDVKM. V was pared by 9 bases and J by 7 bases, with 19 bases between. The CDR3 contains 14 residues. The CDR3 loop reads CASRGTAGRQPQHF. The DNA of the CDR3 is TGTGCCAGTAGGGGGACTGCAGGGAGGCAGCCCCAGCATTTT.

This chain connects TRBV6-5 to TRBJ2-1; no clear D gene. V was shortened by 2 bases and J by 9 bases, with 11 bases between the two germline ends. This CDR3 region has 13 residues. Germline lookup yields CDR1 MNHEY and CDR2 SVGAGI. CDR3 nucleotides: TGTGCCAGCAGTTACGGAGCACCCCTTGAGCAGTTCTTC. Translated: CASSYGAPLEQFF.

The chain is built from TRBV10-2 and TRBJ2-7; D is undetermined. Trimming removed 0 bases at V and 3 bases at J, with 9 bases between. This CDR3 spans 14 amino acids. Germline V gene data show CDR1 as WSHSY and CDR2 as SAAADI. DNA for the CDR3: TGCGCCAGCAGTGAGTCGGCACGAGGCTACGAGCAGTACTTC. This gives the protein CASSESARGYEQYF.

The chain uses TRBV9 and TRBJ1-4; 7 bases agree with TRBD1. The CDR3 extends over 14 amino acids. Germline-derived CDR1 and CDR2 are SGDLS and YYNGEE. After removal of 0 bases from V and 7 bases from J, the junction contained 3 bases not matched to a gene. The CDR3, as DNA: TGTGCCAGCAGCGTAGATGGGACAGTTGAAAAACTGTTTTTT. This codes for CASSVDGTVEKLFF. Supplemented by reference TRBV9 and TRBJ1-4, the full variable domain reads DSGVTQTPKHLITATGQRVTLRCSPRSGDLSVYWYQQSLDQGLQFLIQYYNGEERAKGNILERFSAQQFPDLHSELNLSSLELGDSALYFCASSVDGTVEKLFFGSGTQLSVL.

V gene TRBV14 combines with J gene TRBJ2-3; perhaps TRBD1 as D (5 bases). The CDR3 sequence is 16 residues long. The V and J ends lost 0 bases and 4 bases respectively, with 14 bases between them. Per germline, CDR1 SGHDN and CDR2 FVKESK. This CDR3 reads CASSQERTLWADTQYF. CDR3 bases: TGTGCCAGCAGCCAAGAACGGACACTTTGGGCAGATACGCAGTATTTT.